Listed here are 14 T cell receptor beta chains from one sample, sequenced in a study of blood T cell repertoires in COVID-19. Clones were read by immunoSEQ multiplex PCR, and TCRdb kept only the in-frame ones, dropping some. In the table there are some 15,000 clones, roughly 88% of which are singletons. Specimen: peripheral blood. The origin of the receptors is a human donor in a cohort sampled during active COVID-19.

The sample holds a few counts of this clone. This chain joins TRBV5-1 and TRBJ1-5; D gene uncertain. CDR3 length: 13 amino acids. Trimming took off 0 bases at V and 8 bases at J, with 9 bases between the two ends. Germline CDR1 and CDR2: SGHRS and YFSETQ. The CDR3 here is CASSLGGSEPQHF. CDR3 nucleotides: TGCGCCAGCAGCTTGGGCGGTTCGGAGCCCCAGCATTTT.

V is TRBV4-1 and J is TRBJ2-1; 9 positions agree with TRBD2. The V and J ends lost 3 bases and 8 bases, in that order; junction bases with no gene match: 11. CDR3 length: 16 residues. CDR1 is MGHRA, CDR2 YSYEKL, per germline. Here the CDR3 reads CASSQFPSGDGDEQFF. The CDR3 DNA reads TGCGCCAGCAGCCAGTTCCCTAGCGGGGACGGGGATGAGCAGTTCTTC.

This clone was detected once. The CDR3 spells CASSSQAGYEQYF. For the CDR3, the DNA is TGCGCCAGCAGCTCCCAAGCAGGGTACGAGCAGTACTTC. The chain couples TRBV5-1 to TRBJ2-7; possible D gene TRBD1, 5 bases. This CDR3 spans 13 amino acids. V dropped 3 bases and J dropped 4 bases, with 11 bases sitting between them. CDR1 and CDR2 from the germline V gene are SGHRS and YFSETQ.

Turning to this clone: The sample contains more than one DNA sequence encoding this CDR3. V is TRBV5-1 and J is TRBJ1-5, with 7 bases matching TRBD1. The CDR3 extends over 16 amino acids. V dropped 4 bases and J dropped 2; count of bases not matched to a gene: 9. Germline V lookup: CDR1 SGHRS, CDR2 YFSETQ. This CDR3 reads CASSTGTVWGNQPQHF. CDR3 sequence (DNA): TGCGCCAGCAGCACCGGGACAGTTTGGGGCAATCAGCCCCAGCATTTT.

This clone was seen a single time. The chain combines TRBV7-8 with TRBJ2-5, with 14 bases matching TRBD2. Per germline, CDR1 SGHVS and CDR2 FQNEAQ. The CDR3 spans 16 residues. J gave up 2 bases and V 5 bases, and 4 bases lay outside the gene matches. The CDR3 nucleotides read TGTGCCAGCAGCCCGCGACTAGCGGGGGGGCAAGAGACCCAGTACTTC. Protein product: CASSPRLAGGQETQYF.

This chain connects TRBV19 to TRBJ2-7; 9 bases agree with TRBD1. The V segment lost 6 bases and the J segment 3 bases; nucleotides outside the gene matches: 9. The germline V gene encodes CDR1 LNHDA and CDR2 SQIVND (reference sequence). This CDR3 is built from 15 residues. The chain's CDR3 is CASSLGGQGFYEQYF. As DNA, the CDR3 is TGTGCCAGTAGCCTCGGGGGACAGGGTTTCTACGAGCAGTACTTC. Full variable domain (missing parts from reference TRBV19 and TRBJ2-7): DGGITQSPKYLFRKEGQNVTLSCEQNLNHDAMYWYRQDPGQGLRLIYYSQIVNDFQKGDIAEGYSVSREKKESFPLTVTSAQKNPTAFYLCASSLGGQGFYEQYFGPGTRLTVT.

This rearrangement joins TRBV3-1 (or the pseudogene TRBV3-2) to TRBJ2-3; 9 positions match TRBD2. Germline V gene sequence: CDR1 LGHDT, CDR2 YNNKEL (reference sequence). The CDR3 is 14 amino acids. J lost 4 bases, V lost 4 bases, and 3 bases had no gene match. The CDR3 here is CASSPSGAADTQYF. CDR3 coding DNA: TGTGCCAGCAGCCCTAGCGGGGCGGCAGATACGCAGTATTTT.

The rearrangement links TRBV5-5 to TRBJ1-5; tentative D call: TRBD1 (5 bases). The length of the CDR3 is 15 residues. Germline lookup yields CDR1 SGHKS and CDR2 YYEKEE (reference sequence). V was pared by 4 bases and J by 0 bases, with 11 bases between. The CDR3 loop is CASSAGGDSNQPQHF. Here the CDR3 DNA reads TGTGCCAGCAGCGCCGGGGGAGATAGCAATCAGCCCCAGCATTTT.

This clone came up once. The chain has TRBV18 and TRBJ2-5, with a possible D match to TRBD2 (5 bases). The CDR3 has 15 amino acids. Deletions cut 0 bases from V and 1 base from J, with 9 bases between. CDR1 is KGHSH and CDR2 is LQKENI in the germline V gene. This CDR3 reads CASSPPEGRQETQYF. CDR3 sequence (DNA): TGTGCCAGCTCACCACCCGAGGGCCGCCAAGAGACCCAGTACTTC.

This clone was picked up a small number of times. The V gene is TRBV20-1, the J gene TRBJ2-1; D might be TRBD2 (7 bases). V dropped 3 bases and J dropped 6 bases, with 21 bases sitting between them. Germline V CDR1 and CDR2: DFQATT, SNEGSKA (reference sequence). There are 16 residues in the CDR3. CDR3 nucleotides: TGCAGTGCTAGTCACAAGGGGGGGGACTCCGCCAATGAGCAGTTCTTC. Translating gives CSASHKGGDSANEQFF.

This rearrangement joins TRBV10-3 to TRBJ1-1; 8 bases agree with TRBD1. This CDR3 has 12 amino acids. V gave up 2 bases and J gave up 8 bases; unmatched junction bases: 1. CDR1 is ENHRY and CDR2 is SYGVKD in the germline V gene. CDR3 in amino acids: CAISERTGEAFF. The CDR3 nucleotides are TGTGCCATCAGTGAGCGGACAGGGGAAGCTTTCTTT.

The chain recombines TRBV7-3 with TRBJ2-7, with D uncertain. Looked up from germline, CDR1 is SGHTA and CDR2 is FQGTGA. V lost 5 bases and J lost 7, with 12 bases in between. This CDR3 is built from 12 residues. The CDR3: CASSNAGREQYF. CDR3 nucleotide sequence: TGTGCCAGCAGCAACGCAGGTCGAGAGCAGTACTTC.

This clone was found a few times. The genes are TRBV27 and TRBJ1-5; 8 nucleotides line up with TRBD1. The CDR3 consists of 14 residues. Germline lookup yields CDR1 MNHEY and CDR2 SMNVEV (reference sequence). After removal of 6 bases from V and 5 bases from J, the junction contained 6 bases not matched to a gene. The CDR3 protein is CASSLTGGYQPQHF. CDR3 in DNA: TGTGCCAGCAGCCTTACAGGGGGTTATCAGCCCCAGCATTTT.

The chain employs TRBV28 and TRBJ1-2; TRBD1 aligns across 7 bases. Germline-derived CDR1 and CDR2 are MDHEN and SYDVKM. The CDR3 is 15 residues long. V lost 2 bases, J lost 7 bases, and 10 bases stayed unmatched. The CDR3 DNA sequence: TGTGCCAGCAGTTTAGCCGGGACAGAAGGGTCTGGCTACACCTTC. This sequence encodes CASSLAGTEGSGYTF.